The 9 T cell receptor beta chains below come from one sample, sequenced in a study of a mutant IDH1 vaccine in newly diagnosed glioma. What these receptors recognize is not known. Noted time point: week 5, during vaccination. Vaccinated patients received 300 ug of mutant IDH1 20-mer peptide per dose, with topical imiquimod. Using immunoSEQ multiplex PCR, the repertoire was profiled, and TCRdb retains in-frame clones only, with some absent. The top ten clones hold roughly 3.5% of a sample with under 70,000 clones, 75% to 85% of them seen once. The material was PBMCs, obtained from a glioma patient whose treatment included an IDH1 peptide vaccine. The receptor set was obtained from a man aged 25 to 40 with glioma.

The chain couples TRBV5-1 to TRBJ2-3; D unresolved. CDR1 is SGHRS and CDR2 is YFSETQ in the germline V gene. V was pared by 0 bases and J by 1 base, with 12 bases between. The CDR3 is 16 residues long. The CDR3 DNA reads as TGCGCCAGCAGCTTGGTGGGCTCCCCTGGCACAGATACGCAGTATTTT. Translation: CASSLVGSPGTDTQYF. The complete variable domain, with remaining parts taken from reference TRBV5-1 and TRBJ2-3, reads KAGVTQTPRYLIKTRGQQVTLSCSPISGHRSVSWYQQTPGQGLQFLFEYFSETQRNKGNFPGRFSGRQFSNSRSEMNVSTLELGDSALYLCASSLVGSPGTDTQYFGPGTRLTVL.

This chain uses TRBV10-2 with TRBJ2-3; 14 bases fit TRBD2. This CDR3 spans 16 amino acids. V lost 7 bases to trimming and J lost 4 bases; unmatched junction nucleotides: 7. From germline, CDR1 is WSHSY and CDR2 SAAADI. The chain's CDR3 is CASTPTSGGAPDTQYF. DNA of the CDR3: TGCGCCAGCACCCCGACTAGCGGGGGGGCTCCAGATACGCAGTATTTT.

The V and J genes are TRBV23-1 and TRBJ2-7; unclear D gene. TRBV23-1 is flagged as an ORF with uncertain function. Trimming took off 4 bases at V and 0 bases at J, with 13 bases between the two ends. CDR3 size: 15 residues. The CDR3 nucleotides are TGCGCCAGCAGTCCGCGTTCTGCTATCTCCTACGAGCAGTACTTC. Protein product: CASSPRSAISYEQYF.

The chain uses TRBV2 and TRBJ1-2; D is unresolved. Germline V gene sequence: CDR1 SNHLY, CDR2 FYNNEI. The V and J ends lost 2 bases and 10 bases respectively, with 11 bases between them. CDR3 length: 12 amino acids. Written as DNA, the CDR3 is TGTGCCAGCAGTGAACTCATGTTAACCTACACCTTC. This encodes CASSELMLTYTF.

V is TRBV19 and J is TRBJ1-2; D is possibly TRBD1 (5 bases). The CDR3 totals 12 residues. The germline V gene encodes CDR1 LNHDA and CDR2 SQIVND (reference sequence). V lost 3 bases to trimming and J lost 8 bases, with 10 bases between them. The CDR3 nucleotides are TGTGCCAGTAGTATCGGCAGGGACGGCTACACCTTC. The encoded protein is CASSIGRDGYTF.

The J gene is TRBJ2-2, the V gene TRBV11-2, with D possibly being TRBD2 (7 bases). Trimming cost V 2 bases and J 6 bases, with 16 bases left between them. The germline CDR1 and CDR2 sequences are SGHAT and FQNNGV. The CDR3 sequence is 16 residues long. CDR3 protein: CASSLYGGGGAGELFF. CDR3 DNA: TGTGCCAGCAGCTTATACGGCGGGGGCGGGGCCGGGGAGCTGTTTTTT.

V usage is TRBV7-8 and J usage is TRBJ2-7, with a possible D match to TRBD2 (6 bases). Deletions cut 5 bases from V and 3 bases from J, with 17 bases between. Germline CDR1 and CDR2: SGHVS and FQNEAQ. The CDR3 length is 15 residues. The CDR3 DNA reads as TGTGCCAGCAGCCCGAGGGAGGTCCGGGGCTACGAGCAGTACTTC. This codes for CASSPREVRGYEQYF.

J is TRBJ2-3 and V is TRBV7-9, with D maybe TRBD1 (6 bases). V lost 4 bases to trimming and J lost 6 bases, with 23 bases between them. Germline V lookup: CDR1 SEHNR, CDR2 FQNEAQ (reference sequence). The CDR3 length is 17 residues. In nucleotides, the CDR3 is TGTGCCAGCAGCTCCAACAGGGACGGATCATTAATGGATACGCAGTATTTT. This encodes CASSSNRDGSLMDTQYF. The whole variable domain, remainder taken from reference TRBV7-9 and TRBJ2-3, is DTGVSQNPRHKITKRGQNVTFRCDPISEHNRLYWYRQTLGQGPEFLTYFQNEAQLEKSRLLSDRFSAERPKGSFSTLEIQRTEQGDSAMYLCASSSNRDGSLMDTQYFGPGTRLTVL.

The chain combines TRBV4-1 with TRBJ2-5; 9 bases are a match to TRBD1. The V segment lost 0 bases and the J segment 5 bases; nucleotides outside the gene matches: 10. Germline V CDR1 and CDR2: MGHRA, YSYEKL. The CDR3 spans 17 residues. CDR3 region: CASSQDDGTGSMETQYF. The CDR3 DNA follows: TGCGCCAGCAGCCAAGATGATGGGACAGGGAGTATGGAGACCCAGTACTTC.